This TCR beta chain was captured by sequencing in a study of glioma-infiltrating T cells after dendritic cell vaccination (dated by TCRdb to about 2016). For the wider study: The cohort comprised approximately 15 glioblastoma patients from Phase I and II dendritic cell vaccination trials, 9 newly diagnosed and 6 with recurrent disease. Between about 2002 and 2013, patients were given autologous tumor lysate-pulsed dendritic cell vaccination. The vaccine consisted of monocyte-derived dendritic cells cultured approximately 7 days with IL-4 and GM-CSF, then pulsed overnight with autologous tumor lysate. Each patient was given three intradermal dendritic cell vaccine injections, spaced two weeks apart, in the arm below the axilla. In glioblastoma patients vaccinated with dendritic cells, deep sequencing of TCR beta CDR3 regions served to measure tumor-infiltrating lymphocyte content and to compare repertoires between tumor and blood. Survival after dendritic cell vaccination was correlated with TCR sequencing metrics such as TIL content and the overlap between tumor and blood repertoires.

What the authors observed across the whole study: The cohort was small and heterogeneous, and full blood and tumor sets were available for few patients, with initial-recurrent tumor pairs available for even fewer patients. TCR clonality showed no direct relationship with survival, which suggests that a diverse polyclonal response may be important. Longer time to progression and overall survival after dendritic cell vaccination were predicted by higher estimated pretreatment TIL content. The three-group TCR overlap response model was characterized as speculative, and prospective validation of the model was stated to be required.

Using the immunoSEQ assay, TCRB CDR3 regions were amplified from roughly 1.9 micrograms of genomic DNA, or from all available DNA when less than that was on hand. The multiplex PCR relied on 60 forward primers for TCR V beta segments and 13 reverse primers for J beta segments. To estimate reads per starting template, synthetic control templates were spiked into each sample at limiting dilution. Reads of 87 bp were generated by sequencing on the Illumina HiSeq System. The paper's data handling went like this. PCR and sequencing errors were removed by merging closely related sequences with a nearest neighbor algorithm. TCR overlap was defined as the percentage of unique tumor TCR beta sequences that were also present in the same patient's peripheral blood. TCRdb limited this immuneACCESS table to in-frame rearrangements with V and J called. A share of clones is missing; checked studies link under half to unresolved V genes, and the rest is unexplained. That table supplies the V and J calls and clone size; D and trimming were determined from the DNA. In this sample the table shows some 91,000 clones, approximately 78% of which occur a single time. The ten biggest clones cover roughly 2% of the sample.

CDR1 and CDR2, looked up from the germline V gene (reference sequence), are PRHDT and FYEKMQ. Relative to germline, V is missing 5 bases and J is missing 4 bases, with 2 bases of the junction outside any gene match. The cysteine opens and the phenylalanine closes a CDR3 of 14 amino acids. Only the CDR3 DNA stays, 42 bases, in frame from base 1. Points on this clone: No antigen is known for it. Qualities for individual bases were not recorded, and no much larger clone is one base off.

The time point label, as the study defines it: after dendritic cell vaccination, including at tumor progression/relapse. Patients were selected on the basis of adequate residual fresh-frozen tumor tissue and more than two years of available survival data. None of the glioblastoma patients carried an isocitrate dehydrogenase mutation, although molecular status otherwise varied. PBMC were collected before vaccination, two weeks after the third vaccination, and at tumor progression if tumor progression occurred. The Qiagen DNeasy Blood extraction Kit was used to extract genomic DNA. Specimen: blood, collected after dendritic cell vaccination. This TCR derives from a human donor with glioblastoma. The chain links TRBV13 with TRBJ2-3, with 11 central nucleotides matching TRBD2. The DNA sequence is TGTGCCAGCAGCCCGGGACTAGCGGCAGATACGCAGTATTTT. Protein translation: CASSPGLAADTQYF.